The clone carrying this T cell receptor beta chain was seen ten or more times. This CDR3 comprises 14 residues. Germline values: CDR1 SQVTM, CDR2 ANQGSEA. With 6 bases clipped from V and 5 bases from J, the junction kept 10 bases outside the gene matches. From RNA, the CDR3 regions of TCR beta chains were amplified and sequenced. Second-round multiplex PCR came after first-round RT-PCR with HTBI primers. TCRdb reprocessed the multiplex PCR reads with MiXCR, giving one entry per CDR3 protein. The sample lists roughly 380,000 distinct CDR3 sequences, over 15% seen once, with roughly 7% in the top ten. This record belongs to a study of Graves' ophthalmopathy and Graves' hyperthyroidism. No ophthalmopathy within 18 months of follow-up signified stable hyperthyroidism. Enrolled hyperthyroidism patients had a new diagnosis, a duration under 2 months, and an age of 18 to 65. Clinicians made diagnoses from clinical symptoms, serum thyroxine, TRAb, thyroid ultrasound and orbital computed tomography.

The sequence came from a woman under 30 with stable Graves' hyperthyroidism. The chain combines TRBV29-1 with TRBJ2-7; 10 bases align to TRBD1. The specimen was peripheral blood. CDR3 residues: CSVQPGQGSHEQYF. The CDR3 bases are TGCAGCGTACAACCGGGACAGGGGTCCCACGAGCAGTACTTC.